A single sample gave rise to the 17 T cell receptor beta chains below, sequenced in a study of blood T cell repertoires in COVID-19. Data came from immunoSEQ multiplex PCR; TCRdb stores just in-frame clones and leaves some out. In the table there are roughly 120,000 clones, over 75% of which are singletons. Sequencing was done on a sample of peripheral blood. The receptors were sampled from a woman over 75 with active or convalescent COVID-19.

This chain links TRBV3-1 (or the pseudogene TRBV3-2) with TRBJ1-3; D possibly corresponds to TRBD1 (5 bases). There are 13 residues in the CDR3. Trimming cost V 2 bases and J 6 bases, with 8 bases left between them. Per the germline V gene, CDR1 is LGHDT and CDR2 is YNNKEL (reference sequence). The CDR3 DNA follows: TGTGCCAGCAGCCAATCAGGGTTAAACACCATATATTTT. Translation gives CASSQSGLNTIYF.

The chain uses TRBV2 and TRBJ1-1; TRBD1 matches at 7 bases. CDR3 length equals 14 residues. V lost 2 bases, J lost 6 bases, and 6 bases stayed unmatched. The germline V gene has CDR1 SNHLY and CDR2 FYNNEI. CDR3 residues: CASSESGGVAEAFF. The CDR3 DNA follows: TGTGCCAGCAGTGAATCAGGGGGTGTAGCTGAAGCTTTCTTT.

The chain couples TRBV3-1 (or the pseudogene TRBV3-2) to TRBJ1-1; D gene uncertain. CDR1 is LGHDT and CDR2 is YNNKEL in the germline V gene (reference sequence). The CDR3 loop spans 14 amino acids. Trimming cost V 3 bases and J 0 bases, with 8 bases left between them. For the CDR3, the DNA is TGTGCCAGCAGCCAGGAGGGTATGAACACTGAAGCTTTCTTT. Translating gives CASSQEGMNTEAFF.

The chain links TRBV7-2 to TRBJ2-6; 7 bases are a match to TRBD1. CDR1 SGHTA and CDR2 FQGNSA come from the germline V gene. The ends lost 5 bases at V and 4 bases at J; junction bases unmatched: 5. This CDR3 is built from 15 residues. Here the CDR3 reads CASSQQGSGANVLTF. The CDR3 nucleotides are TGTGCCAGCAGCCAACAGGGGTCCGGGGCCAACGTCCTGACTTTC.

The chain employs TRBV10-3 and TRBJ2-7; TRBD1 matches at 7 bases. Germline trimming cut 7 bases from V and 1 base from J; bases unmatched to any gene: 13. The CDR3 is 16 amino acids. CDR1 is ENHRY, CDR2 SYGVKD, per germline. This CDR3 reads CAIKTGDSGESYEQYF. The CDR3 DNA reads as TGTGCCATCAAAACAGGGGACAGTGGAGAATCCTACGAGCAGTACTTC.

A few counts support this clone. J is TRBJ2-3 and V is TRBV3-1 (or the pseudogene TRBV3-2), with 7 nucleotides matching TRBD2. With 7 bases clipped from V and 6 bases from J, the junction kept 7 bases outside the gene matches. The CDR3 has 13 amino acids. The V gene's germline CDR1 is LGHDT and CDR2 YNNKEL (reference sequence). This CDR3 is CASTLSGGDTQYF. Written as DNA, the CDR3 is TGTGCCAGCACCCTTTCCGGGGGGGATACGCAGTATTTT.

The chain has TRBV2 and TRBJ2-1, with a tentative D call TRBD2 (7 bases). CDR3 length: 15 amino acids. Per germline, CDR1 SNHLY and CDR2 FYNNEI. The V gene lost 6 bases and the J gene lost 6 bases, with 18 bases spanning the gap. The CDR3 spells CASRELGGGGNEQFF. The CDR3 DNA sequence: TGTGCCAGCAGGGAATTAGGGGGAGGGGGCAATGAGCAGTTCTTC.

The rearrangement joins TRBV5-1 to TRBJ2-7; 8 nucleotides match TRBD1. Trimming at V came to 2 bases and at J to 3 bases, leaving 10 bases not matched to a gene. Germline V gene data show CDR1 as SGHRS and CDR2 as YFSETQ. The CDR3 length is 16 residues. As DNA, the CDR3 is TGCGCCAGCAGCTTCCGGACAGGGTTTTTTCTCTACGAGCAGTACTTC. As protein: CASSFRTGFFLYEQYF. The full variable domain, rest sourced from reference TRBV5-1 and TRBJ2-7, is KAGVTQTPRYLIKTRGQQVTLSCSPISGHRSVSWYQQTPGQGLQFLFEYFSETQRNKGNFPGRFSGRQFSNSRSEMNVSTLELGDSALYLCASSFRTGFFLYEQYFGPGTRLTVT.

The chain has TRBV25-1 and TRBJ1-2; 7 nucleotides align to TRBD1. This CDR3 has 12 residues. V shed 9 bases and J 3 bases; nucleotides not matched to a gene: 4. Germline lookup yields CDR1 MGHDK and CDR2 SYGVNS. CDR3 protein: CASPGQHYGYTF. Here the CDR3 DNA reads TGTGCCAGTCCGGGACAGCACTATGGCTACACCTTC.

This clone has a handful of counts. V usage is TRBV5-1 and J usage is TRBJ1-2, with 8 bases aligning to TRBD1. V gave up 2 bases and J gave up 5 bases; unmatched junction bases: 5. CDR1 and CDR2 from the germline V gene are SGHRS and YFSETQ. CDR3 size: 14 residues. CDR3 region: CASSFRGQGYGYTF. As DNA, the CDR3 is TGCGCCAGCAGCTTCCGAGGACAGGGTTATGGCTACACCTTC.

This chain joins TRBV30 and TRBJ1-1; the D is unclear. V shed 0 bases and J shed 3 bases, with 5 bases lying between them. Germline CDR1 reads GTSNPN; CDR2 reads SVGIG (reference sequence). The CDR3 totals 12 residues. The CDR3: CAWSVRYTEAFF. The CDR3 region has the DNA TGTGCCTGGAGTGTACGGTACACTGAAGCTTTCTTT.

The chain joins TRBV18 to TRBJ1-1, with 7 bases that match TRBD1. The CDR3 sequence is 13 residues long. V lost 2 bases to trimming and J lost 5 bases; unmatched junction nucleotides: 2. In germline, CDR1 is KGHSH, CDR2 LQKENI. CDR3 nucleotide sequence: TGTGCCAGCTCACCAGCAGGGGGAACTGAAGCTTTCTTT. Amino acids: CASSPAGGTEAFF.

This chain uses TRBV9 with TRBJ2-5; 8 bases map to TRBD2. V dropped 4 bases and J dropped 2; count of bases not matched to a gene: 7. Looked up from germline, CDR1 is SGDLS and CDR2 is YYNGEE. The CDR3 has 15 amino acids. As DNA, the CDR3 is TGTGCCAGCAGCTTCGGGACTAGTCGACAAGAGACCCAGTACTTC. The encoded protein is CASSFGTSRQETQYF.

V and J are TRBV28 and TRBJ1-1, with 7 bases identical to TRBD1. CDR3 size: 15 residues. Trimming removed 5 bases from V and 2 bases from J; junction bases left unmatched: 8. In germline, CDR1 is MDHEN, CDR2 SYDVKM. The CDR3 coding sequence is TGTGCCAGCAGTCTACCTACAGGGGCCAACACTGAAGCTTTCTTT. Translated, it gives CASSLPTGANTEAFF.

The genes are TRBV15 and TRBJ1-4, with D perhaps TRBD1 (5 bases). The germline gives CDR1 LNHNV, CDR2 YYDKDF (reference sequence). This CDR3 contains 15 residues. V lost 0 bases and J 8 bases, leaving 13 bases between the germline ends. The CDR3: CATSRDWAGNEKLFF. CDR3 in DNA: TGTGCCACCAGCAGAGATTGGGCAGGGAACGAAAAACTGTTTTTT.

The chain joins TRBV5-4 to TRBJ1-1; 9 nucleotides line up with TRBD1. Germline CDR1 and CDR2: SGHNT and YYREEE (reference sequence). The CDR3 is 15 residues long. V lost 2 bases and J lost 1; bases outside the gene matches: 3. CDR3 DNA: TGTGCCAGCAGCTTACCGGGACAGGGGAACACTGAAGCTTTCTTT. Its protein product is CASSLPGQGNTEAFF.

The genes are TRBV4-2 and TRBJ1-1; weak D call: TRBD1 (6 bases). Trimming shortened V by 1 base and J by 4 bases, and 16 bases separated the two germline ends. Germline lookup yields CDR1 LGHNA and CDR2 YNFKEQ. CDR3 length equals 16 residues. The CDR3 coding sequence is TGTGCCAGCAGCCAAGTGGTTGGGGGCTGGGGCACTGAAGCTTTCTTT. Its protein product is CASSQVVGGWGTEAFF.